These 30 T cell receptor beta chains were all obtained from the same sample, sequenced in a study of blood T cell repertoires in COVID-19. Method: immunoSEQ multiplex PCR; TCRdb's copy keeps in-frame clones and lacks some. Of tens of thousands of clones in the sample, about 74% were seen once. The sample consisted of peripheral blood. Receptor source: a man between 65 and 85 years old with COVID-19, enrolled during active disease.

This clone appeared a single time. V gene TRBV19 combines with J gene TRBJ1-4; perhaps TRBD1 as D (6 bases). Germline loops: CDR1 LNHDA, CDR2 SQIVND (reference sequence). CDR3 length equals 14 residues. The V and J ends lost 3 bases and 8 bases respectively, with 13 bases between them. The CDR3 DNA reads TGTGCCAGTAGTATTGAGAGCAGGGGCGAAAAACTGTTTTTT. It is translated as CASSIESRGEKLFF.

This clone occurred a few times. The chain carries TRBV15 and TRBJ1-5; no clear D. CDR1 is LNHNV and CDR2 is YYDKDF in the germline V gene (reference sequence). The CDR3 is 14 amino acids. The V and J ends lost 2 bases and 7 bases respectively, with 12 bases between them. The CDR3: CATSRLTSEQPQHF. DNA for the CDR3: TGTGCCACCAGCAGACTCACCTCGGAGCAGCCCCAGCATTTT.

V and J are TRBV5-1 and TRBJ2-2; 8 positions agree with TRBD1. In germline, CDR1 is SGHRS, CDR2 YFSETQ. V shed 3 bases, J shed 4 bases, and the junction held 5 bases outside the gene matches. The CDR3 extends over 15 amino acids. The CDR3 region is CASSYRQGSTGELFF. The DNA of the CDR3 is TGCGCCAGCAGCTACCGACAGGGGAGCACCGGGGAGCTGTTTTTT.

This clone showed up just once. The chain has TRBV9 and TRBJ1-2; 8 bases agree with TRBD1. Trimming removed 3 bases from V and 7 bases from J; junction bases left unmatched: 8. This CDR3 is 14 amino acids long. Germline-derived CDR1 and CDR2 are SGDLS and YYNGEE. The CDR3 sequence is CASSGPTGEGGYTF. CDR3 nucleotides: TGTGCCAGCAGCGGCCCGACAGGGGAGGGTGGCTACACCTTC.

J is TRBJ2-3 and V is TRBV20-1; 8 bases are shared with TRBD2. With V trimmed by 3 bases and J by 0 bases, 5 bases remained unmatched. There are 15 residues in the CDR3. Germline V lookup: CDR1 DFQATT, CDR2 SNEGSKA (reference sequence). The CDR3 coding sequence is TGCAGTGCTAGTTGGTCTAGCGGGAGCACAGATACGCAGTATTTT. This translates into CSASWSSGSTDTQYF.

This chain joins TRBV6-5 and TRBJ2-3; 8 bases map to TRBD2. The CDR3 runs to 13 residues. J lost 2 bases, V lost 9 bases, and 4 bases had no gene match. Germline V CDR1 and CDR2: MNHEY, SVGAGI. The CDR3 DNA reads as TGTGCCAGTAAGCGGGAGAACACAGATACGCAGTATTTT. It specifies CASKRENTDTQYF.

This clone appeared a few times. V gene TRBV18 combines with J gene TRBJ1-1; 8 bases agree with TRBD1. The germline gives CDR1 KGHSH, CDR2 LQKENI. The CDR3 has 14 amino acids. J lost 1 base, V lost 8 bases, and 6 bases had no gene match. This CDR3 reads CASIWDRSNTEAFF. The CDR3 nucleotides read TGTGCCAGCATATGGGACAGGTCGAACACTGAAGCTTTCTTT. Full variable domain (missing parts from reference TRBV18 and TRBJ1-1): NAGVMQNPRHLVRRRGQEARLRCSPMKGHSHVYWYRQLPEEGLKFMVYLQKENIIDESGMPKERFSAEFPKEGPSILRIQQVVRGDSAAYFCASIWDRSNTEAFFGQGTRLTVV.

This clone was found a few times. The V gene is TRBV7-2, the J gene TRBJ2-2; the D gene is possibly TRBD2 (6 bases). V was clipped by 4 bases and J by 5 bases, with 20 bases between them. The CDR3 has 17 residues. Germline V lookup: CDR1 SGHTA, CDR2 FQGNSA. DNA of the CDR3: TGTGCCAGCAGCTCTAGGGCTGGCGGAGGAGGGACCGGGGAGCTGTTTTTT. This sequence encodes CASSSRAGGGGTGELFF. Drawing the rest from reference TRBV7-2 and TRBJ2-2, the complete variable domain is GAGVSQSPSNKVTEKGKDVELRCDPISGHTALYWYRQSLGQGLEFLIYFQGNSAPDKSGLPSDRFSAERTGGSVSTLTIQRTQQEDSAVYLCASSSRAGGGGTGELFFGEGSRLTVL.

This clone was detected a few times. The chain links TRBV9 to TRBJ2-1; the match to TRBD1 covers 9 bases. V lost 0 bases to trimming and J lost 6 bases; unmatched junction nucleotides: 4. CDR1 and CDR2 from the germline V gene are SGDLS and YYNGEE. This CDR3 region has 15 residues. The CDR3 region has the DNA TGTGCCAGCAGCGTAGGTCCGGGACAGGGCAATGAGCAGTTCTTC. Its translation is CASSVGPGQGNEQFF.

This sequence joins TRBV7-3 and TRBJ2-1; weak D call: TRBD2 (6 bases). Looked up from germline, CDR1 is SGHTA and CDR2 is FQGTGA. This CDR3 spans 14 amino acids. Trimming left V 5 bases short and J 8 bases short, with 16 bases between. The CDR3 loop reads CASSPKGGKDEQFF. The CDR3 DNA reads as TGTGCCAGCAGCCCCAAGGGCGGGAAGGATGAGCAGTTCTTC.

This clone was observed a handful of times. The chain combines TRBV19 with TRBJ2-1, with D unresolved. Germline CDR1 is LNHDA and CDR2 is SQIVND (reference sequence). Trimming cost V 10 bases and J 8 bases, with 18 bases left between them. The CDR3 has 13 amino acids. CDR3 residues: CATLKTDSYEQFF. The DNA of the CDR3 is TGTGCCACACTAAAAACCGATAGCTATGAGCAGTTCTTC.

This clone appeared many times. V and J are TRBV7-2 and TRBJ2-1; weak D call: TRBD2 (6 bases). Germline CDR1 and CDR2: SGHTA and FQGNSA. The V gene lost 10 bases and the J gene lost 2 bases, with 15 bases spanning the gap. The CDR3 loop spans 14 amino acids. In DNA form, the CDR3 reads TGTGCCACGGGTAATAGCGGAGCCTACAATGAGCAGTTCTTC. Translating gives CATGNSGAYNEQFF.

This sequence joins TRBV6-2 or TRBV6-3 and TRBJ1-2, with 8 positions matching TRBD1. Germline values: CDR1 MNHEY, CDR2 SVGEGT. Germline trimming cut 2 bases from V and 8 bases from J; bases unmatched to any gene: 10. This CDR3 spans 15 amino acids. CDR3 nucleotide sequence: TGTGCCAGCAGTTACCTCGGACAGGGCCCTTCCGGCTACACCTTC. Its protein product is CASSYLGQGPSGYTF.

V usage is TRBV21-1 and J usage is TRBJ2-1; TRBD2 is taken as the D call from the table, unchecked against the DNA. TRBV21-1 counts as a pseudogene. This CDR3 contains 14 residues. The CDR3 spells CARDCYYSYNEQFF. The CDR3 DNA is TGTGCCCGCGACTGTTATTACTCCTACAATGAGCAGTTCTTC.

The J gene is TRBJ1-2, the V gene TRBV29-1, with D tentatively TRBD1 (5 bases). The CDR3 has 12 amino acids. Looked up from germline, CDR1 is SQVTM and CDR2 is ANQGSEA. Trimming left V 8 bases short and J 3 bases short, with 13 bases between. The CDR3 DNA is TGCAGCCCCCCGCAGGGATACTATGGCTACACCTTC. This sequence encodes CSPPQGYYGYTF. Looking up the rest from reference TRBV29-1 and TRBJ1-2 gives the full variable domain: SAVISQKPSRDICQRGTSLTIQCQVDSQVTMMFWYRQQPGQSLTLIATANQGSEATYESGFVIDKFPISRPNLTFSTLTVSNMSPEDSSIYLCSPPQGYYGYTFGSGTRLTVV.

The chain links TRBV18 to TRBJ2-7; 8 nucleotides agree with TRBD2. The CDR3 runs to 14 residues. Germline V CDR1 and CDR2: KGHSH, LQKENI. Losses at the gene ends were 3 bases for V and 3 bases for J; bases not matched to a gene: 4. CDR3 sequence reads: CASSPGLVNYEQYF. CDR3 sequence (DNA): TGTGCCAGCTCACCGGGACTAGTTAACTACGAGCAGTACTTC. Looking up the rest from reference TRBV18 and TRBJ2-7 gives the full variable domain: NAGVMQNPRHLVRRRGQEARLRCSPMKGHSHVYWYRQLPEEGLKFMVYLQKENIIDESGMPKERFSAEFPKEGPSILRIQQVVRGDSAAYFCASSPGLVNYEQYFGPGTRLTVT.

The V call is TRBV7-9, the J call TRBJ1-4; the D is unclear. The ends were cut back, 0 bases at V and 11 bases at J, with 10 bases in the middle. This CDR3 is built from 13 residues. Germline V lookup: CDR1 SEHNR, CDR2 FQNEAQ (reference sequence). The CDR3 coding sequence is TGTGCCAGCAGCTTAGCCGGGGATCGGAAACTGTTTTTT. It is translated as CASSLAGDRKLFF. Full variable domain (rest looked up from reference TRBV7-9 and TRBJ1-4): DTGVSQNPRHKITKRGQNVTFRCDPISEHNRLYWYRQTLGQGPEFLTYFQNEAQLEKSRLLSDRFSAERPKGSFSTLEIQRTEQGDSAMYLCASSLAGDRKLFFGSGTQLSVL.

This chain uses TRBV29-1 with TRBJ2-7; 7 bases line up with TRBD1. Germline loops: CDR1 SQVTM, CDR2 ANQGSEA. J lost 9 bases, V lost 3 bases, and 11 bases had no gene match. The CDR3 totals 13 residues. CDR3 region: CSVETGYATGQYF. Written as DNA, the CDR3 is TGCAGCGTTGAGACAGGGTATGCAACGGGGCAGTACTTC.

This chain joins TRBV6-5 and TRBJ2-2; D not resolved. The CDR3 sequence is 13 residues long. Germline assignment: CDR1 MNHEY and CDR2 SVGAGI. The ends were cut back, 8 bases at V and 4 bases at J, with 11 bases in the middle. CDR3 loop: CASEAPGTGELFF. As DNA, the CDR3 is TGTGCCAGCGAAGCCCCGGGCACCGGGGAGCTGTTTTTT.

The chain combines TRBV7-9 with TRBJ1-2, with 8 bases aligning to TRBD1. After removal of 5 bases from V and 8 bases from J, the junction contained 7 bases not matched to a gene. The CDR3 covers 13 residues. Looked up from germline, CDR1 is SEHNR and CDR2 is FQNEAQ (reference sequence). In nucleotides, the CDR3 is TGTGCCAGCAGCGACCGGACAGGGTACGGCTACACCTTC. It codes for CASSDRTGYGYTF.

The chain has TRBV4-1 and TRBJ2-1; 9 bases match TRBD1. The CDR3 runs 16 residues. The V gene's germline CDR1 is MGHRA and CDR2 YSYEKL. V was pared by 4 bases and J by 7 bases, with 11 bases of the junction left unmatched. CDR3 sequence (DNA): TGCGCCAGCAGCCTCCTGACAGGGGGTCTCCTAAATGAGCAGTTCTTC. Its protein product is CASSLLTGGLLNEQFF.

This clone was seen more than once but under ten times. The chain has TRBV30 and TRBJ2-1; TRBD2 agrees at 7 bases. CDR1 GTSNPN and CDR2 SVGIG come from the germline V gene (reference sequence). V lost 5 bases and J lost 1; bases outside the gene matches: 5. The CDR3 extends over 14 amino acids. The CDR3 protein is CAWGTSVSYNEQFF. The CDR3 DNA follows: TGTGCCTGGGGAACTAGCGTGTCCTACAATGAGCAGTTCTTC.

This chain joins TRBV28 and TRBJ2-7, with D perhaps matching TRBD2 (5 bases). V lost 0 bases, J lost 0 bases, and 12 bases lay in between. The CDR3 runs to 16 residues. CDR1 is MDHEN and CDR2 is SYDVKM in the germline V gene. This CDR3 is CASSLWEADSSYEQYF. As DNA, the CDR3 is TGTGCCAGCAGTTTATGGGAAGCGGATAGCTCCTACGAGCAGTACTTC.

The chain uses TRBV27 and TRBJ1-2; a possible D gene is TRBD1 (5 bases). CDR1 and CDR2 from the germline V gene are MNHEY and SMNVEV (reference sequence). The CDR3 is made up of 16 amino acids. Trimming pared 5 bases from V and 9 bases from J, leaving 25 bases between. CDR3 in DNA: TGTGCCAGCAGTCCGAGACCTCAGGGTTCGGTGCGGAGCTACACCTTC. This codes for CASSPRPQGSVRSYTF.

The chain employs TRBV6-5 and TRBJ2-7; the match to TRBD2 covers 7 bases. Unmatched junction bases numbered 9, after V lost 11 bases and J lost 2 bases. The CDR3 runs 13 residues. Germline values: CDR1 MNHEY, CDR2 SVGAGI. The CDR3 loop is CARSAGVPYEQYF. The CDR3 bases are TGTGCCCGCTCGGCGGGGGTACCCTACGAGCAGTACTTC.

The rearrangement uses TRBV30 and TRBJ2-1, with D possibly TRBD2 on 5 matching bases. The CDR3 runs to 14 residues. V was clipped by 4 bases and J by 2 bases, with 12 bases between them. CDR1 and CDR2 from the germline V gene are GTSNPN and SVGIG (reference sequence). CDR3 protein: CAWTHLATYNEQFF. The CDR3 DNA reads TGTGCCTGGACTCATCTAGCCACCTACAATGAGCAGTTCTTC.

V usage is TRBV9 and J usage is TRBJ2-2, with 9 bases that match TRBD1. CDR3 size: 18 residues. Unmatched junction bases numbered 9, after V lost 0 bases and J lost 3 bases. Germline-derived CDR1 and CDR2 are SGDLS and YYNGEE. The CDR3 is CASSVGGQGPLYTGELFF. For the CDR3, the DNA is TGTGCCAGCAGCGTAGGGGGACAGGGCCCTTTATACACCGGGGAGCTGTTTTTT.

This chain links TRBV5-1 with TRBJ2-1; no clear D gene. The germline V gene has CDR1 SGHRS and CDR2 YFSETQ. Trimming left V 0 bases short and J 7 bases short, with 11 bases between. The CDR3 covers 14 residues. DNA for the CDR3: TGCGCCAGCAGCTTGGTGCAGGCCGCGAATGAGCAGTTCTTC. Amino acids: CASSLVQAANEQFF.

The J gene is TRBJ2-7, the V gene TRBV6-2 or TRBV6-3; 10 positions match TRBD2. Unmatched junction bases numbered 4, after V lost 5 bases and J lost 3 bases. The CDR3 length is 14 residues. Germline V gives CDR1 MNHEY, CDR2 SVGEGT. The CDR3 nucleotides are TGTGCCAGCAGTCTAGCGGGAGTGGTCTACGAGCAGTACTTC. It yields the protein CASSLAGVVYEQYF.

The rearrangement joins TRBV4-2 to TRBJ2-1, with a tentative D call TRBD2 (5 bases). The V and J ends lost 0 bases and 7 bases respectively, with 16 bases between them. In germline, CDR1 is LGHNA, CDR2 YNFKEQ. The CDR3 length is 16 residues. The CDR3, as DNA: TGTGCCAGCAGCCAAGAAGGACTTAGCTTGTGGAATGAGCAGTTCTTC. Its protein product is CASSQEGLSLWNEQFF.